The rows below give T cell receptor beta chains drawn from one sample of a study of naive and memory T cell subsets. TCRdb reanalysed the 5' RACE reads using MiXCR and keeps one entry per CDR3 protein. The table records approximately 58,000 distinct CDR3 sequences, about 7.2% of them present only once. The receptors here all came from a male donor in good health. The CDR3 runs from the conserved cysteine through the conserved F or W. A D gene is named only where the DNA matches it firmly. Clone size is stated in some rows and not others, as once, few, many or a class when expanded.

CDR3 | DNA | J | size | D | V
CASRHNTGEGTEAFF | TGTGCCAGCAGACATAACACAGGGGAGGGCACTGAAGCTTTCTTT | TRBJ1-1 | . | TRBD1 | TRBV6-5
CASRVTGGNEKLFF | TGTGCCAGTAGGGTGACAGGGGGCAATGAAAAACTGTTTTTT | TRBJ1-4 | few | TRBD1 | TRBV19
CASVRGSPRGRNLSGNTIYF | TGTGCCAGCGTAAGAGGGAGCCCACGGGGAAGAAACCTCTCTGGAAACACCATATATTTT | TRBJ1-3 | many | . | TRBV2
CASSDPSYNEQFF | TGTGCCAGCAGTGACCCCTCCTACAATGAGCAGTTCTTC | TRBJ2-1 | . | . | TRBV2
CASSVVERNYGYTF | TGTGCCAGCAGCGTAGTTGAGAGGAACTATGGCTACACCTTC | TRBJ1-2 | . | . | TRBV9
CASSPISGGSYNEQFF | TGTGCCAGCTCACCAATTAGCGGGGGCTCCTACAATGAGCAGTTCTTC | TRBJ2-1 | few | TRBD2 | TRBV18
CSAGIAGGRSRNEQFF | TGCAGTGCTGGAATAGCGGGGGGCCGGAGTAGGAATGAGCAGTTCTTC | TRBJ2-1 | many | TRBD2 | TRBV20-1
CASSPTPSAGGKDTQYF | TGTGCCAGCAGCCCTACCCCCTCGGCGGGGGGCAAAGATACGCAGTATTTT | TRBJ2-3 | . | TRBD2 | TRBV11-2
CASSESSATNEKLFF | TGCGCCAGCAGTGAGTCCTCAGCAACTAATGAAAAACTGTTTTTT | TRBJ1-4 | . | . | TRBV10-1
CSAPKTSGANVLTF | TGCAGTGCCCCCAAGACCTCTGGGGCCAACGTCCTGACTTTC | TRBJ2-6 | many | . | TRBV20-1
CASSYGQGLPYEQYF | TGTGCCAGCAGCTACGGCCAGGGACTTCCCTACGAGCAGTACTTC | TRBJ2-7 | many | . | TRBV5-4
CASSLGGGAYSPLHF | TGTGCCAGCAGCTTAGGGGGGGGCGCTTATTCACCCCTCCACTTT | TRBJ1-6 | . | . | TRBV11-2
CASSETRGAGSTDTQYF | TGTGCCAGCAGTGAGACCCGGGGGGCGGGAAGCACAGATACGCAGTATTTT | TRBJ2-3 | few | . | TRBV25-1
CSVEPAGSYNEQFF | TGCAGCGTTGAACCCGCGGGTTCCTACAATGAGCAGTTCTTC | TRBJ2-1 | . | . | TRBV29-1
CATTGGPDTGELFF | TGTGCCACCACCGGGGGCCCCGACACCGGGGAGCTGTTTTTT | TRBJ2-2 | many | . | TRBV25-1
CASSSWTGGGEKLFF | TGTGCCAGCAGTTCATGGACAGGGGGCGGTGAAAAACTGTTTTTT | TRBJ1-4 | few | TRBD1 | TRBV25-1
CASSHTRPGLAGDTQYF | TGTGCCAGCAGCCATACCAGACCCGGGCTAGCGGGAGATACGCAGTATTTT | TRBJ2-3 | . | TRBD2 | TRBV12-3/TRBV12-4
CAISEGHGNEKLFF | TGTGCCATCAGCGAAGGGCACGGTAATGAAAAACTGTTTTTT | TRBJ1-4 | many | . | TRBV10-3
CASSLRDGETEAFF | TGTGCCAGCAGCCTCCGGGACGGCGAGACTGAAGCTTTCTTT | TRBJ1-1 | . | . | TRBV3-1
CATHAGGQETQYF | TGTGCCACCCATGCAGGGGGGCAAGAGACCCAGTACTTC | TRBJ2-5 | . | . | TRBV5-4
CASSEFTNTGELFF | TGTGCCAGCAGTGAATTCACTAACACCGGGGAGCTGTTTTTT | TRBJ2-2 | . | . | TRBV25-1
CASSESALAGGYNEQFF | TGTGCCAGCAGTGAATCAGCACTAGCGGGGGGCTACAATGAGCAGTTCTTC | TRBJ2-1 | many | TRBD2 | TRBV2
CASSRRDGNSYEQYF | TGCGCCAGCAGCCGCCGGGACGGAAACTCCTACGAGCAGTACTTC | TRBJ2-7 | few | . | TRBV5-1
CASSDGRTHSGNTIYF | TGTGCCAGCAGTGATGGCCGAACCCACTCTGGAAACACCATATATTTT | TRBJ1-3 | many | . | TRBV2
CSGDRDTYEQFF | TGCAGCGGAGATAGGGACACATATGAGCAGTTCTTC | TRBJ2-1 | . | . | TRBV29-1
CASSLQGGTEKLFF | TGTGCCAGCAGTCTACAGGGTGGTACTGAAAAACTGTTTTTT | TRBJ1-4 | many | . | TRBV6-6
CASSGQGQPGEFDTGELFF | TGTGCCAGCAGTGGTCAGGGACAGCCCGGTGAGTTCGACACCGGGGAGCTGTTTTTT | TRBJ2-2 | few | TRBD1 | TRBV27
CASSLEGSGNTIYF | TGTGCCAGCAGCTTAGAAGGTTCTGGAAACACCATATATTTT | TRBJ1-3 | few | . | TRBV7-9
CASSESLGTSGVKLTQYF | TGTGCCAGCAGTGAGAGTCTGGGAACTAGCGGCGTCAAGTTGACCCAGTACTTC | TRBJ2-5 | many | TRBD2 | TRBV2
CASSPGGTGNQPQHF | TGTGCCAGCTCACCTGGCGGTACGGGGAATCAGCCCCAGCATTTT | TRBJ1-5 | . | . | TRBV18
CASSLVPPSGRTDTQYF | TGTGCCAGCAGCTTAGTCCCTCCTAGCGGGAGAACAGATACGCAGTATTTT | TRBJ2-3 | few | TRBD2 | TRBV7-9
CASSFQGQRQETQYF | TGTGCCAGCAGTTTTCAGGGACAGCGCCAAGAGACCCAGTACTTC | TRBJ2-5 | few | TRBD1 | TRBV6-1
CASSPPTAYEQYF | TGTGCCAGCTCACCACCGACAGCCTACGAGCAGTACTTC | TRBJ2-7 | . | . | TRBV18
CASSLRPGGNQPQHF | TGTGCCAGCAGCTTGCGTCCAGGGGGCAATCAGCCCCAGCATTTT | TRBJ1-5 | many | . | TRBV7-4
CASSLSGRVNYGYTF | TGCGCCAGCAGCTTATCAGGGCGCGTCAACTATGGCTACACCTTC | TRBJ1-2 | many | . | TRBV5-1
CASSIRGNVAFF | TGTGCCAGCAGCATACGGGGGAATGTGGCTTTCTTT | TRBJ1-1 | . | . | TRBV5-6
CSARQRIKNTEAFF | TGCAGTGCTAGGCAGAGAATAAAAAACACTGAAGCTTTCTTT | TRBJ1-1 | few | . | TRBV20-1